This entry lists 3 T cell receptor beta chains sequenced from one sample in a study of blood T cell repertoires in COVID-19. Produced via immunoSEQ multiplex PCR; TCRdb's table is partial and in-frame only. Among about 170,000 clones listed, approximately 84% were seen once. Sample: peripheral blood. The receptor source for this set is a middle-aged man who had recovered from COVID-19.

The CDR3 sequence: CASSQGGGLAGAYEQYF. In DNA, the CDR3 is TGTGCCAGCAGCCAAGGGGGGGGGCTAGCGGGAGCCTACGAGCAGTACTTC. This chain joins TRBV4-2 and TRBJ2-7; 10 bases line up with TRBD2. CDR3 length equals 17 residues. Germline CDR1 is LGHNA and CDR2 is YNFKEQ. Trimming removed 1 base from V and 2 bases from J; junction bases left unmatched: 8.

The V call is TRBV9, the J call TRBJ2-7; a weak D match, TRBD2 (5 bases). The CDR3 spans 14 residues. Germline values: CDR1 SGDLS, CDR2 YYNGEE. V was clipped by 3 bases and J by 3 bases, with 13 bases between them. This CDR3 is CASSEGSGSYEQYF. In nucleotides, the CDR3 is TGTGCCAGCAGCGAGGGCTCGGGGAGCTACGAGCAGTACTTC.

The chain has TRBV7-8 and TRBJ1-2; TRBD1 agrees at 7 bases. Germline loops: CDR1 SGHVS, CDR2 FQNEAQ. With V trimmed by 0 bases and J by 1 base, 2 bases remained unmatched. The CDR3 is 15 residues long. The chain's CDR3 is CASSLATGHNYGYTF. In DNA, the CDR3 is TGTGCCAGCAGCTTAGCGACAGGGCATAACTATGGCTACACCTTC.